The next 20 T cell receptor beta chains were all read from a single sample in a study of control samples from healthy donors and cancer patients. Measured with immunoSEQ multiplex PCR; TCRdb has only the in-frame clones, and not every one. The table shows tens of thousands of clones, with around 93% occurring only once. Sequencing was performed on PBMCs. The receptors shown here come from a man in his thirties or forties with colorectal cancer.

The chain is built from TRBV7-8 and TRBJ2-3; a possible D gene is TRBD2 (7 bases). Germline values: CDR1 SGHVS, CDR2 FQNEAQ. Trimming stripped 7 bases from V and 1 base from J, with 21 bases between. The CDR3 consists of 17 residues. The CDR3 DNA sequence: TGTGCCAGCACCTCAGCTGGGGGGGGCGGGGGCACAGATACGCAGTATTTT. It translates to CASTSAGGGGGTDTQYF.

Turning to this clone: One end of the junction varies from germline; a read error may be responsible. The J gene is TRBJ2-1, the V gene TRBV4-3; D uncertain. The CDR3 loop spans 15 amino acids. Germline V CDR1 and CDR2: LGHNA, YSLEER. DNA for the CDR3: TGCGCCAGCAGCCAAGATGTGGAAGGGTACAGTGAGCAGTTCTTC. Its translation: CASSQDVEGYSEQFF.

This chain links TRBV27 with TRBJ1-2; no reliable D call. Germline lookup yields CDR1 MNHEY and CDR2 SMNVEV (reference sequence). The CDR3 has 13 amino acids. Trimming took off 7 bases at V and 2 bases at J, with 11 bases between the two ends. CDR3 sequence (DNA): TGTGCCAGCACCCCCCACGGCAACTATGGCTACACCTTC. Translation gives CASTPHGNYGYTF.

CDR3 DNA: TGTGCCAGCAGCTTAGCAGGCGGGATAACAGGGGGCGAGCAGTACTTC. Translated, it gives CASSLAGGITGGEQYF. The gene calls are TRBV7-6 and TRBJ2-7; 8 bases align to TRBD1. Germline trimming cut 0 bases from V and 6 bases from J; bases unmatched to any gene: 10. This CDR3 region has 16 residues. Germline values: CDR1 SGHVS, CDR2 FNYEAQ.

The CDR3 sequence is CATSGLGGTEAFF. The CDR3 nucleotides read TGTGCCACCAGTGGCCTTGGGGGAACTGAAGCTTTCTTT. This chain connects TRBV24-1 to TRBJ1-1, with D tentatively TRBD1 (5 bases). Germline V gene data show CDR1 as KGHDR and CDR2 as SFDVKD. The CDR3 spans 13 residues. V was clipped by 5 bases and J by 5 bases, with 11 bases between them.

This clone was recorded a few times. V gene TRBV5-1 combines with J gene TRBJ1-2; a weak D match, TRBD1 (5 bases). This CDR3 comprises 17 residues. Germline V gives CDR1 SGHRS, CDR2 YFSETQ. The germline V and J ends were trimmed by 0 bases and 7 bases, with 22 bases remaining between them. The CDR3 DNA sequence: TGCGCCAGCAGCTTGGGTGACGGCAGGGTGGGATTCTCTGGCTACACCTTC. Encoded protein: CASSLGDGRVGFSGYTF.

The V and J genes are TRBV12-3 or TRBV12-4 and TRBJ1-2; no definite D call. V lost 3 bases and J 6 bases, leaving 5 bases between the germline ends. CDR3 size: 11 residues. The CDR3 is CASSLADGYTF. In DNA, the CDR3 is TGTGCCAGCAGTTTGGCAGATGGCTACACCTTC.

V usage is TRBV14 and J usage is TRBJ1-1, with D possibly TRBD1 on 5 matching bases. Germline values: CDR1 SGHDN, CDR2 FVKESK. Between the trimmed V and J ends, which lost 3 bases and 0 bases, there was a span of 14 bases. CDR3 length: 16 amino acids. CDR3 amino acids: CASSHRAGTMNTEAFF. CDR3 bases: TGTGCCAGCAGCCATAGGGCAGGGACTATGAACACTGAAGCTTTCTTT. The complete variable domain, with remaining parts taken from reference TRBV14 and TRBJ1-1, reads EAGVTQFPSHSVIEKGQTVTLRCDPISGHDNLYWYRRVMGKEIKFLLHFVKESKQDESGMPNNRFLAERTGGTYSTLKVQPAELEDSGVYFCASSHRAGTMNTEAFFGQGTRLTVV.

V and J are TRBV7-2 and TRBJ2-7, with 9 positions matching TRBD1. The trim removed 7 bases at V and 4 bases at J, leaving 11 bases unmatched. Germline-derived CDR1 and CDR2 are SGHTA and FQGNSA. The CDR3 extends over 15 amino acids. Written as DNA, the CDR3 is TGTGCCAGCACCCGAAGTACAGGGGGCTCTTACGAGCAGTACTTC. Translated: CASTRSTGGSYEQYF.

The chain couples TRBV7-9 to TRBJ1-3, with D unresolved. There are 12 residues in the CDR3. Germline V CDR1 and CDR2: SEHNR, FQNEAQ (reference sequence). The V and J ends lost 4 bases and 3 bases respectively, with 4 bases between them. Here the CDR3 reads CASSSGGNTIYF. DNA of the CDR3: TGTGCCAGCAGCTCCGGTGGAAACACCATATATTTT.

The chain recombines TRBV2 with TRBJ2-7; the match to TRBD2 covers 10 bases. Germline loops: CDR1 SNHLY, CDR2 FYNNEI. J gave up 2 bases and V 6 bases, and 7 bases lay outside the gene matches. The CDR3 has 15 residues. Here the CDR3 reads CASRRTSGDAYEQYF. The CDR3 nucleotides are TGTGCCAGCAGAAGAACTAGCGGGGATGCCTACGAGCAGTACTTC.

CDR3 sequence reads: CASSLGGGAKVGYTF. The CDR3 DNA sequence: TGTGCCAGCAGCTTGGGAGGGGGCGCGAAAGTTGGCTACACCTTC. The chain carries TRBV5-6 and TRBJ1-2; TRBD1 agrees at 7 bases. Per germline, CDR1 SGHDT and CDR2 YYEEEE. J gave up 7 bases and V 0 bases, and 9 bases lay outside the gene matches. This CDR3 spans 15 amino acids.

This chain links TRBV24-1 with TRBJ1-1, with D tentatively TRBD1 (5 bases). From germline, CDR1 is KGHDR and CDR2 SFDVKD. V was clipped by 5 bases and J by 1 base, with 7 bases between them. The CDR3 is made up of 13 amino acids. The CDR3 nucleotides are TGTGCCACCAGTGGCGGGGGGAACACTGAAGCTTTCTTT. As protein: CATSGGGNTEAFF.

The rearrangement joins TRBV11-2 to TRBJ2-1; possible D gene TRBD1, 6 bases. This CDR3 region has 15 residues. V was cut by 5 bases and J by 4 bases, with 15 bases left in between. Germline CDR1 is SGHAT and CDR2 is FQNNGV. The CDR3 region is CASSDWGQVYNEQFF. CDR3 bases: TGTGCCAGCAGCGATTGGGGGCAGGTATACAATGAGCAGTTCTTC.

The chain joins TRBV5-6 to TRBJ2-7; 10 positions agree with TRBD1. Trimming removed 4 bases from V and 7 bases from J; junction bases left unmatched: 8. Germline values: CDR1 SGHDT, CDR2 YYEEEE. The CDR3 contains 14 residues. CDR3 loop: CASSAGTGDREQYF. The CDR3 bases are TGTGCCAGCAGCGCCGGGACAGGGGATCGGGAGCAGTACTTC.

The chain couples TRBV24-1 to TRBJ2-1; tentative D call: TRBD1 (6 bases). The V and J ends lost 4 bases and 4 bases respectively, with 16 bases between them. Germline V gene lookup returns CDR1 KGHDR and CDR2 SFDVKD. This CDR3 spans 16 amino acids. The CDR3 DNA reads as TGTGCCACCAGTGAATCCAGGGGCCAGCCTTACAATGAGCAGTTCTTC. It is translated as CATSESRGQPYNEQFF.

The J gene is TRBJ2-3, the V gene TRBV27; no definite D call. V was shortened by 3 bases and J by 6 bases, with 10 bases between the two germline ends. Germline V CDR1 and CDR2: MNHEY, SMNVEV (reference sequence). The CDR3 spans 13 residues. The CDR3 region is CASSFWISDTQYF. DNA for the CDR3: TGTGCCAGCAGTTTTTGGATCTCGGATACGCAGTATTTT.

The CDR3 is CAWSVRGGTEAFF. CDR3 coding DNA: TGTGCCTGGAGTGTACGAGGGGGCACTGAAGCTTTCTTT. The gene calls are TRBV30 and TRBJ1-1, with a tentative D call TRBD1 (6 bases). CDR1 and CDR2 from the germline V gene are GTSNPN and SVGIG (reference sequence). Trimming removed 0 bases from V and 4 bases from J, with 9 bases in between. CDR3 length equals 13 residues. The full variable domain, with the rest looked up from reference TRBV30 and TRBJ1-1, is SQTIHQWPATLVQPVGSPLSLECTVEGTSNPNLYWYRQAAGRGLQLLFYSVGIGQISSEVPQNLSASRPQDRQFILSSKKLLLSDSGFYLCAWSVRGGTEAFFGQGTRLTVV.

CDR3 amino acids: CSGSIGGTNEKLFF. The CDR3 nucleotides are TGCAGCGGATCAATAGGGGGGACTAATGAAAAACTGTTTTTT. This sequence joins TRBV29-1 and TRBJ1-4; weak D call: TRBD1 (6 bases). Germline-derived CDR1 and CDR2 are SQVTM and ANQGSEA. This CDR3 is built from 14 residues. V lost 7 bases to trimming and J lost 2 bases, with 14 bases between them.

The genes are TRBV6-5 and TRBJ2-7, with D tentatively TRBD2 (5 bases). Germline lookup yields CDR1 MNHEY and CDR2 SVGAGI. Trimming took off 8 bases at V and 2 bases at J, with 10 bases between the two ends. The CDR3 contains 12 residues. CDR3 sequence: CASGGIPYEQYV. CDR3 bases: TGTGCCAGCGGAGGCATTCCCTACGAGCAGTACGTC.